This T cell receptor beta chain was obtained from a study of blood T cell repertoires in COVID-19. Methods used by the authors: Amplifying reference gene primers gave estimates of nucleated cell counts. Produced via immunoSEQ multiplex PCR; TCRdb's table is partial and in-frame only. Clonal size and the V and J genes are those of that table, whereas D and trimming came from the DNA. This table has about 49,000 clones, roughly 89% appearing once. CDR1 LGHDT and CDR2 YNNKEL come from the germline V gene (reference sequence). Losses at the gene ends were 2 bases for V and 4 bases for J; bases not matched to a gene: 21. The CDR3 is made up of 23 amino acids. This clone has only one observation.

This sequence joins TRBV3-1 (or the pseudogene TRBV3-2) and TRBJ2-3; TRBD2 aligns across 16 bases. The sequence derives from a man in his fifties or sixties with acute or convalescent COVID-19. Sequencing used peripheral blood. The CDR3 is CASSQRSFHGSGLAGGPPDTQYF. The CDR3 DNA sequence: TGTGCCAGCAGCCAAAGATCCTTCCATGGTTCGGGACTAGCGGGAGGGCCCCCAGATACGCAGTATTTT.